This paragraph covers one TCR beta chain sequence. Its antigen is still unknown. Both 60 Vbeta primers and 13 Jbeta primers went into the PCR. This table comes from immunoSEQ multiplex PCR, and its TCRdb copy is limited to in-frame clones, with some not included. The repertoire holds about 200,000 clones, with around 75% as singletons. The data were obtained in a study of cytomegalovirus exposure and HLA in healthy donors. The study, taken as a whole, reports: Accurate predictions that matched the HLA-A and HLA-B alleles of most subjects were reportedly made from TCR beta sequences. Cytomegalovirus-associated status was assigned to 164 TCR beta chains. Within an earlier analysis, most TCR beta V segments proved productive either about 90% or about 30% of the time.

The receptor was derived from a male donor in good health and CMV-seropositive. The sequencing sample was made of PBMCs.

The CDR3 sequence is CASSLLGAGQPQHF. The CDR3, as DNA: TGTGCCAGCAGCTTGTTGGGGGCAGGCCAGCCCCAGCATTTT. The chain carries TRBV7-2 and TRBJ1-5; TRBD1 is a possible D gene (6 bases). This CDR3 comprises 14 residues. Germline-derived CDR1 and CDR2 are SGHTA and FQGNSA. The V and J ends lost 3 bases and 7 bases respectively, with 13 bases between them.